This T cell receptor (beta chain) appears in the sequencing data of a study of CD4 and CD8 cells across lung adenocarcinoma regions. TCRdb re-analysed the PCR reads in MiXCR, keeping a single row per CDR3 protein. Seen here are about 20,000 distinct CDR3 sequences, around 59% observed once, and the top ten hold about 25%. Samples came from patients with localized non-small cell lung adenocarcinoma. Looked up from germline, CDR1 is SGDLS and CDR2 is YYNGEE. J lost 0 bases, V lost 3 bases, and 4 bases had no gene match. CDR3 length equals 15 residues. The clonotype was recovered from a female donor with lung adenocarcinoma. The CD4 and CD8 labels of this study may be unreliable. This chain connects TRBV9 to TRBJ2-5, with 8 positions matching TRBD2. The source material was CD8+ T cells from the center of a lung tumor. The chain's CDR3 is CASSGTGGYQETQYF. DNA of the CDR3: TGTGCCAGCAGCGGAACGGGGGGGTACCAAGAGACCCAGTACTTC.